This T cell receptor beta chain was sequenced during a study of T cell repertoires in aging, cancer and after chemotherapy. Study-level information: Six age groups, ranging from 30 or younger to 70 or older, included the donors. Study-wide findings and caveats: Untreated cancer patients had significantly lower blood TCR diversity than age-matched healthy donors.

About this clonotype itself: Its specificity is unknown. At one end, the junction sequence differs from germline, possibly due to a read error.

Germline V gives CDR1 MNHEY, CDR2 SVGAGI. The CDR3 is 17 amino acids. TRB rearrangements spanning V, D and J were amplified using mixed TRB-A/B primers. TCRdb reprocessed the multiplex PCR reads with MiXCR, giving one entry per CDR3 protein. This sample has about 10,000 distinct CDR3 sequences, with roughly two fifths found just once. Peripheral blood genomic DNA, not sorted cells or RNA, was the template. The sample comprised blood. The chain links TRBV6-5 to TRBJ1-5; D might be TRBD1 (5 bases). The TCR originated in a human donor in good health. In DNA form, the CDR3 reads TGTGCCAGCAGTGGGGACTTAATGTCCAATAGCAATCAGCCCAAGCATTTT. Residues: CASSGDLMSNSNQPKHF.